One and the same sample provided the 6 T cell receptor beta chains below, sequenced in a study of blood T cell repertoires in COVID-19. TCRdb's copy holds only in-frame clones and misses some; the assay was immunoSEQ multiplex PCR. The sample has just under 350,000 clones, under 95% seen once. Input material: peripheral blood. The receptors stem from a young woman who had recovered from COVID-19.

This clone appeared once. The chain joins TRBV4-1 to TRBJ2-1; D is undetermined. The V and J ends lost 1 base and 9 bases respectively, with 13 bases between them. There are 14 residues in the CDR3. Germline-derived CDR1 and CDR2 are MGHRA and YSYEKL. The CDR3 is CASSQVSETPEQFF. The CDR3 DNA sequence: TGCGCCAGCAGCCAAGTAAGCGAGACTCCTGAGCAGTTCTTC.

The chain recombines TRBV6-5 with TRBJ2-3, with D perhaps TRBD2 (8 bases). The V end was cut by 5 bases, the J end by 1 base, with 13 bases between. The CDR3 runs to 15 residues. CDR1 is MNHEY, CDR2 SVGAGI, per germline. This CDR3 is CASSRSGTGTDTQYF. Here the CDR3 DNA reads TGTGCCAGCAGTCGTAGCGGGACAGGCACAGATACGCAGTATTTT.

This chain uses TRBV3-1 (or the pseudogene TRBV3-2) with TRBJ2-1, with 13 bases lining up with TRBD2. In germline, CDR1 is LGHDT, CDR2 YNNKEL (reference sequence). Trimming cost V 6 bases and J 5 bases; bases outside gene matches: 7. This CDR3 comprises 16 residues. CDR3 amino acids: CASRRTSGSGNNEQFF. CDR3 nucleotides: TGTGCCAGCAGACGGACTAGCGGGAGCGGGAACAATGAGCAGTTCTTC.

The chain combines TRBV11-2 with TRBJ2-3, with D perhaps matching TRBD2 (7 bases). The V gene's germline CDR1 is SGHAT and CDR2 FQNNGV. V was cut by 2 bases and J by 2 bases, with 20 bases left in between. This CDR3 contains 18 residues. The CDR3 coding sequence is TGTGCCAGCAGCTTAAAAGTTGAGTGGGAGGGGGTCACAGATACGCAGTATTTT. This codes for CASSLKVEWEGVTDTQYF.

This clone was seen a few times. V and J are TRBV5-4 and TRBJ1-3; 9 nucleotides align to TRBD1. Germline CDR1 and CDR2: SGHNT and YYREEE (reference sequence). The trim removed 4 bases at V and 4 bases at J, leaving 12 bases unmatched. This CDR3 region has 17 residues. The CDR3 nucleotides read TGTGCCAGCAGCCAGGGACAGGGTACGGCGTCGGGAAACACCATATATTTT. This gives the protein CASSQGQGTASGNTIYF.

J is TRBJ1-1 and V is TRBV7-9; D is possibly TRBD1 (5 bases). The V gene lost 5 bases and the J gene lost 1 base, with 11 bases spanning the gap. The CDR3 runs 14 residues. Looked up from germline, CDR1 is SEHNR and CDR2 is FQNEAQ (reference sequence). The CDR3 nucleotides are TGTGCCAGCAGCCCCCTAACAGGGAACACTGAAGCTTTCTTT. It yields the protein CASSPLTGNTEAFF.